This section outlines one T cell receptor beta chain sequence together with its context. What this receptor recognizes is not known. No base quality information exists; no much larger clone differs at one position. The source of the sample is a study of T cells in tuberculosis (dated 2018 in TCRdb). Describing the broader study: In the study, CD1B tetramers and high-throughput TCR immunosequencing were combined to characterize T cells specific for the mycobacterial lipid antigen glucose monomycolate (GMM). A South African clinical cohort compared IGRA-negative adolescents, IGRA-positive adolescents with latent tuberculosis and adults with active tuberculosis, 9 to 11 per group. What the study reported, not specific to this receptor: Smaller mean NN-distances to GMM-specific TCRs were observed in active tuberculosis TCR-alpha repertoires than in IGRA-negative controls, suggesting clonal expansion of GMM-specific TCRs. Clinical samples were selected based on which cryopreserved specimens were available, and the active tuberculosis cases were adults whereas the controls were adolescents. Smaller NN-distances were partly driven by shorter CDR3-alpha lengths in active tuberculosis patients, and statistical significance was not reached for the TCR-beta difference. An accuracy of approximately 90% (AUROC roughly 0.9) was reached by a classifier using the diverse GMM-specific repertoire, compared with about 70% accuracy when GEM motif frequencies were used.

At study entry, adolescents were screened for latent tuberculosis infection by tuberculin skin test and QuantiFERON-TB GOLD In-Tube IGRA. Immunosequencing was performed on unsorted cryopreserved PBMC and covered around 91,000 T cells per clinical donor on average. Eleven high schools in the Worcester region of the Western Cape, South Africa, served as enrollment sites for adolescents aged 12 to 18 years. Ten or so M. tuberculosis-infected adolescents and some ten uninfected adolescents, matched for age and sex, were selected. For the adolescents, PBMC were isolated by density centrifugation from freshly drawn heparinized blood and then cryopreserved. The immunoSEQ multiplex PCR assay was used to generate TCR libraries, with TCR-beta and/or TCR-alpha/delta assays applied to each sample. The amplified TCR libraries were sequenced using the Illumina high-throughput platform. In the paper's pipeline: Clustering and dimensionality reduction relied on pairwise TCRdist distances among GMM-specific receptors from T cells that were either sorted ex vivo or expanded in vitro. Each clinical repertoire was scored by mean NN-distance, the average TCRdist to the nearest 10% of tetramer-positive reference sequences. GEM TCR motif frequency was calculated as the fraction of unique TCRs that matched known GEM sequences by V/J usage and CDR3 length. Linear discriminant analysis with leave-one-out cross-validation, implemented in scikit-learn, was used to classify active tuberculosis. The clones in this table, taken by TCRdb from immuneACCESS, are in-frame only. Not every clone is retained; where verified, under half of the shortfall comes from an unresolved V gene, and the cause of the rest is unknown. V, J and clone size reflect that table, while D and trimming were determined from the DNA. The sample records 35,000 to 55,000 clones, around 94% of which are singletons. The top ten constitute around 2% of the sample.

Reading from cysteine to phenylalanine, the CDR3 counts 15 amino acids. CDR3 DNA only is kept here, 45 bases in frame from base 1. CDR1 and CDR2, looked up from the germline V gene, are MDHEN and SYDVKM. The junction carries 11 bases between V and J, which are trimmed by 3 bases and 0 bases respectively. This receptor was identified in a donor aged 5 to 30 with latent tuberculosis or without tuberculosis infection. Some clones in this sample may be carry-over from other donors' samples. This chain joins TRBV28 to TRBJ1-2; the D gene is perhaps TRBD1, on 5 matching bases. Sequencing used PBMCs. The CDR3 here reads CASSFWPGSNYGYTF. The DNA reads TGTGCCAGCAGTTTTTGGCCAGGGTCTAACTATGGCTACACCTTC.